This TCR beta chain was captured by sequencing in a study of CD8+CD57+ T cells in acquired aplastic anemia. Study overall: An average of 3.2 ug of DNA was obtained from sorted CD4+ and CD8+ cells.

This clonotype showed up many times. CDR3 and TCR beta VDJ profiling relied on a genomic DNA template. TCRdb processed the reads anew with MiXCR; each CDR3 protein has one entry. This table has some 220,000 distinct CDR3 sequences, approximately 35% appearing once. The V gene's germline CDR1 is DFQATT and CDR2 SNEGSKA (reference sequence). This CDR3 comprises 14 residues. Trimming took 0 bases from V and 1 from J, leaving 8 bases between them. The V gene is TRBV20-1, the J gene TRBJ2-3; no clear D gene. This TCR was recovered from a human donor in good health, serving as a control. Sequencing used sorted CD4+, CD8+, or CD8+CD57+ T cells (not recorded which) from PBMCs. CDR3 region: CSARDNARTDTQYF. DNA for the CDR3: TGCAGTGCTAGAGATAACGCCCGCACAGATACGCAGTATTTT.